This T cell receptor beta chain was documented in a study of CD8 T cells in Susac syndrome. Reverse transcription of 0.5 to 1 ug RNA was performed with random hexamers. TCRdb re-called the immunoSEQ multiplex PCR reads through MiXCR, storing one row per CDR3 protein. The repertoire holds just over 300,000 distinct CDR3 sequences, with roughly 94% as singletons. TCR beta sequencing was performed on blood CD8+ and CD4+ T cells. The CD8+ and CD4+ T cells were negatively isolated, with the TEMRA cells enriched by FACS. V gave up 6 bases and J gave up 5 bases; unmatched junction bases: 5. The CDR3 is 14 residues long. Per germline, CDR1 MNHEY and CDR2 SVGEGT.

Sequencing was carried out using CD4+ T cells from PBMCs. The chain carries TRBV6-2 or TRBV6-3 and TRBJ1-5, with 9 nucleotides matching TRBD1. The clonotype was recovered from a human donor with multiple sclerosis. DNA for the CDR3: TGTGCCAGCAGCCCCGGACAGGGGTATCAGCCCCAGCATTTT. Translation gives CASSPGQGYQPQHF.